The rows below give T cell receptor beta chains drawn from one sample of a study of human T cells and chemical hapten exposure. TCRdb independently ran MiXCR on the RACE reads; one entry per CDR3 protein. Here the sample spans about 84,000 distinct CDR3 sequences, around 9.3% being singletons. Sequenced here: whole blood, sampled in connection with sensitization to the hapten diphenylcyclopropenone (DPC). The receptors stem from a woman aged 45 to 65 with alopecia areata. Some clones in this sample may be carry-over from other donors' samples. Each CDR3 is given with its conserved first and last residue. The D gene is left open where the match is weak. The size field is filled for only some rows; it gives once, few, many or a size class.

CDR3 protein	CDR3 DNA	V gene	J gene	clone size	D gene
CASSLERQGTEAFF	TGTGCCAGCAGCTTAGAAAGACAGGGCACTGAAGCTTTCTTT	TRBV11-2	TRBJ1-1	few	TRBD1
CAWSFAGGPETQYF	TGTGCCTGGAGTTTTGCGGGAGGGCCGGAGACCCAGTACTTC	TRBV30	TRBJ2-5	-	TRBD2
CASSSALRDSYEQYF	TGTGCCAGCAGCTCAGCCCTTCGGGACAGCTACGAGCAGTACTTC	TRBV7-6	TRBJ2-7	few	TRBD1
CASSPTSGSLYNEQFF	TGTGCCAGCTCACCAACTAGCGGGAGCTTGTACAATGAGCAGTTCTTC	TRBV18	TRBJ2-1	few	TRBD2
CASSLSGQNYGYTF	TGTGCCAGCAGCTTATCAGGGCAGAACTATGGCTACACCTTC	TRBV7-9	TRBJ1-2	many	-
CASSWGLYLRNEQFF	TGTGCCAGCAGCTGGGGACTATACCTGAGGAATGAGCAGTTCTTC	TRBV11-2	TRBJ2-1	-	TRBD2
CASSNLYEQYF	TGTGCCAGCAGCAATCTCTACGAGCAGTACTTC	TRBV21-1	TRBJ2-7	many	-
CASSQGPGQGITRGEQFF	TGCGCCAGCAGCCAAGGCCCGGGACAGGGGATCACGCGGGGTGAGCAGTTCTTC	TRBV4-3	TRBJ2-1	many	TRBD1
CASEASGVSIGTQYF	TGTGCCAGCGAAGCTAGCGGGGTTTCGATAGGGACCCAGTACTTC	TRBV7-2	TRBJ2-5	-	TRBD2
CASTLRGSGRVLETQYF	TGTGCCAGCACCCTTCGAGGTAGCGGGAGGGTACTAGAGACCCAGTACTTC	TRBV7-6	TRBJ2-5	few	TRBD2
CATGDFMTAGNTIYF	TGTGCCACCGGGGACTTTATGACAGCTGGAAACACCATATATTTT	TRBV18	TRBJ1-3	many	-
CASTGQAYEQYF	TGTGCCAGCACCGGACAAGCCTACGAGCAGTACTTC	TRBV28	TRBJ2-7	-	-
CSARRDRETQYF	TGCAGTGCCCGAAGGGACAGAGAGACCCAGTACTTC	TRBV20-1	TRBJ2-5	many	TRBD1
CASSQKKAIRQGPGLATYNEQFF	TGCGCCAGCAGCCAAAAAAAGGCGATTCGACAGGGTCCGGGACTAGCGACCTACAATGAGCAGTTCTTC	TRBV4-1	TRBJ2-1	-	TRBD2
CAWARLAGALNEQFF	TGTGCCTGGGCCAGACTAGCGGGAGCCCTCAATGAGCAGTTCTTC	TRBV30	TRBJ2-1	-	TRBD2
CASSEFYEQYF	TGTGCCAGCAGTGAATTCTACGAGCAGTACTTC	TRBV6-1	TRBJ2-7	many	-
CSLELHEQFF	TGCAGCTTAGAACTCCATGAGCAGTTCTTC	TRBV20-1	TRBJ2-1	-	-
CASSLDSYEQYF	TGTGCCAGCAGCCTGGACAGCTACGAGCAGTACTTC	TRBV3-1	TRBJ2-7	many	-
CASNPLAGATREQFF	TGTGCCAGCAATCCCCTAGCGGGAGCTACGAGGGAGCAGTTCTTC	TRBV2	TRBJ2-1	few	TRBD2
CASSFGTYNEQFF	TGTGCCAGCAGCTTCGGGACCTACAATGAGCAGTTCTTC	TRBV3-1	TRBJ2-1	-	-
CASSWEVGEKLFF	TGTGCCAGCAGTTGGGAGGTCGGTGAAAAACTGTTTTTT	TRBV6-6	TRBJ1-4	few	-
CSVGQDYEQYF	TGCAGCGTGGGACAGGACTACGAGCAGTACTTC	TRBV29-1	TRBJ2-7	few	TRBD1
CASSARPDYGYTF	TGTGCCAGCAGTGCCAGGCCCGACTATGGCTACACCTTC	TRBV2	TRBJ1-2	few	-
CASSLRSRATEAFF	TGTGCCAGCAGTTTACGAAGTAGGGCCACTGAAGCTTTCTTT	TRBV28	TRBJ1-1	once	-
CASSPQRANTGELFF	TGTGCCAGCTCACCTCAGCGCGCGAACACCGGGGAGCTGTTTTTT	TRBV18	TRBJ2-2	-	-
CASSQDIGLYTDTQYF	TGTGCCAGCAGCCAAGATATAGGACTGTACACAGATACGCAGTATTTT	TRBV3-1	TRBJ2-3	few	-
CSARLQETQYF	TGCAGTGCTAGATTGCAAGAGACCCAGTACTTC	TRBV20-1	TRBJ2-5	many	-
CASSYRDSPTGELFF	TGTGCCAGCAGTTACAGGGACAGTCCCACCGGGGAGCTGTTTTTT	TRBV6-5	TRBJ2-2	-	TRBD1
CASSPGTSGSETQYF	TGTGCCAGCAGCCCAGGGACTAGCGGGAGCGAGACCCAGTACTTC	TRBV7-9	TRBJ2-5	many	TRBD2
CASSLGARGRVYNEQFF	TGTGCCAGCAGTTTAGGAGCCCGGGGTCGGGTTTACAATGAGCAGTTCTTC	TRBV12-3/TRBV12-4	TRBJ2-1	many	-
CSARASLTFQPQHF	TGCAGTGCTAGAGCGAGTCTTACGTTCCAGCCCCAGCATTTT	TRBV20-1	TRBJ1-5	many	-
CASSSKSGYNEQFF	TGTGCCAGCAGCTCTAAAAGCGGCTACAATGAGCAGTTCTTC	TRBV7-2	TRBJ2-1	many	-
CASSLRRQGGSNQPQHF	TGTGCCAGCAGCCTCCGGCGGCAGGGGGGTAGCAATCAGCCCCAGCATTTT	TRBV28	TRBJ1-5	many	TRBD1
CASSLAQTSPGELFF	TGTGCCAGCAGCTTGGCCCAGACATCTCCCGGGGAGCTGTTTTTT	TRBV5-5	TRBJ2-2	few	-
CASSRQISEAFF	TGTGCCAGCAGTAGACAGATCTCTGAAGCTTTCTTT	TRBV6-1	TRBJ1-1	few	-
CAWSNGQAWGYTF	TGTGCCTGGAGTAATGGACAGGCCTGGGGCTACACCTTC	TRBV30	TRBJ1-2	-	TRBD1
CASSLQGAKNIQYF	TGTGCCAGCAGTTTGCAGGGGGCCAAAAACATTCAGTACTTC	TRBV28	TRBJ2-4	many	-
CSVEGEYNEQFF	TGCAGCGTTGAGGGGGAATACAATGAGCAGTTCTTC	TRBV29-1	TRBJ2-1	many	-
CASNEGRTGELFF	TGTGCCAGCAACGAGGGGCGGACCGGGGAGCTGTTTTTT	TRBV28	TRBJ2-2	many	-
CSASEASGYTGELFF	TGCAGTGCTAGTGAGGCTAGCGGATACACCGGGGAGCTGTTTTTT	TRBV20-1	TRBJ2-2	-	TRBD2
CASSQDPSSYNEQFF	TGTGCCAGCAGCCAAGACCCTAGCTCCTACAATGAGCAGTTCTTC	TRBV3-1	TRBJ2-1	-	-
CATSRDLAAGAVNEQFF	TGTGCCACCAGCAGAGATCTAGCAGCGGGAGCCGTCAATGAGCAGTTCTTC	TRBV15	TRBJ2-1	many	TRBD2
CASSPRQGQGSPLHF	TGTGCCAGCAGCCCGCGACAGGGCCAAGGTTCACCCCTCCACTTT	TRBV7-2	TRBJ1-6	many	TRBD1
CASSLTGFGTAEAFF	TGTGCCAGCAGCTTGACAGGGTTTGGGACCGCTGAAGCTTTCTTT	TRBV5-4	TRBJ1-1	-	-
CATSRDHDYEQYF	TGTGCCACCAGCAGGGACCACGACTACGAGCAGTACTTC	TRBV15	TRBJ2-7	-	-
CASSLGHRGSSYEQYF	TGTGCCAGCAGCTTAGGTCACAGGGGGAGCTCCTACGAGCAGTACTTC	TRBV11-2	TRBJ2-7	many	TRBD1
CASSGGTGIYSNQPQHF	TGTGCCAGCAGCGGAGGCACGGGGATTTATAGCAATCAGCCCCAGCATTTT	TRBV9	TRBJ1-5	-	-
CASSLDHYNEQFF	TGTGCCAGCAGCTTGGACCACTACAATGAGCAGTTCTTC	TRBV7-2	TRBJ2-1	many	-
CASSLAAVRGPYEQYF	TGTGCCAGCAGCTTAGCGGCTGTCAGGGGGCCCTACGAGCAGTACTTC	TRBV11-1	TRBJ2-7	many	TRBD1
CASSAGTRLDGYTF	TGCGCCAGCAGCGCCGGGACGAGGCTGGATGGCTACACCTTC	TRBV5-1	TRBJ1-2	-	-
CASSLRQYGNTGELFF	TGTGCCAGCAGCTTAAGACAGTACGGTAACACCGGGGAGCTGTTTTTT	TRBV11-1	TRBJ2-2	-	-
CASQRGAGRSYEQYF	TGTGCCAGCCAACGAGGAGCGGGACGTTCCTACGAGCAGTACTTC	TRBV12-3/TRBV12-4	TRBJ2-7	-	TRBD2